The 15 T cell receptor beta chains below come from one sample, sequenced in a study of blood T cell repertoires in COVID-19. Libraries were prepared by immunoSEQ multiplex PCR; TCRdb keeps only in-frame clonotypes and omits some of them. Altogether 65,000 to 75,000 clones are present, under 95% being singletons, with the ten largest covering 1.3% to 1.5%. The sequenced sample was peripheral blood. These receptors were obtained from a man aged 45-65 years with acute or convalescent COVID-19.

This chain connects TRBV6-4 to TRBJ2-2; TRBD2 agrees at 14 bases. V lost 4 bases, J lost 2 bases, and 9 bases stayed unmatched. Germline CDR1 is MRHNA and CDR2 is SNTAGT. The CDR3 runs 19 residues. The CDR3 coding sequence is TGTGCCAGCAGTGTTAGGGGACTAGCGGGAGCCTTCAACACCGGGGAGCTGTTTTTT. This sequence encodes CASSVRGLAGAFNTGELFF.

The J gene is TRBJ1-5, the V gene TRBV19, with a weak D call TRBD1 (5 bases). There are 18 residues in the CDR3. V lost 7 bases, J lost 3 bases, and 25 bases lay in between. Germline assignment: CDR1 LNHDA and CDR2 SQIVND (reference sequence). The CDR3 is CASTNGRWGREDNQPQHF. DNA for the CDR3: TGTGCCAGTACCAATGGGCGGTGGGGCAGGGAGGACAATCAGCCCCAGCATTTT. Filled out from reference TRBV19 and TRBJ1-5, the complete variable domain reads DGGITQSPKYLFRKEGQNVTLSCEQNLNHDAMYWYRQDPGQGLRLIYYSQIVNDFQKGDIAEGYSVSREKKESFPLTVTSAQKNPTAFYLCASTNGRWGREDNQPQHFGDGTRLSIL.

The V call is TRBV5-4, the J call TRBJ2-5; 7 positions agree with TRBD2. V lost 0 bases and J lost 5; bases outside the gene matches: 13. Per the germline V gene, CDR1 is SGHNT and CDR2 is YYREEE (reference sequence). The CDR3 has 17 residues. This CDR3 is CASSLGRSGAAGETQYF. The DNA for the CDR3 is TGTGCCAGCAGCTTGGGGCGGAGCGGGGCGGCCGGGGAGACCCAGTACTTC.

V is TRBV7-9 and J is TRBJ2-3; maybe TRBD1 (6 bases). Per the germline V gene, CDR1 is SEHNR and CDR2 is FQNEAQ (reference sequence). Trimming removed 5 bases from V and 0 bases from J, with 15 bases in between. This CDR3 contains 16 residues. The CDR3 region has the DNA TGTGCCAGCAGCGCCAGGGGAAATCCTAGCACAGATACGCAGTATTTT. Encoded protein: CASSARGNPSTDTQYF.

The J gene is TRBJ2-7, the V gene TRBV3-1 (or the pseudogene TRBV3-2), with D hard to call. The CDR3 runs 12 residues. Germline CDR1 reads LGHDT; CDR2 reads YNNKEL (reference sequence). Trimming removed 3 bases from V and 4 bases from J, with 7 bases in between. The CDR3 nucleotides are TGTGCCAGCAGCCAGAGGAAATACGAGCAGTACTTC. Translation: CASSQRKYEQYF.

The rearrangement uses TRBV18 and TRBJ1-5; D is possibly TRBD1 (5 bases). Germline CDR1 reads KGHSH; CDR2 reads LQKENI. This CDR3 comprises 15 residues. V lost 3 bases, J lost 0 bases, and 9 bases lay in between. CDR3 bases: TGTGCCAGCTCACCTCAGGGCAATAGCAATCAGCCCCAGCATTTT. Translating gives CASSPQGNSNQPQHF.

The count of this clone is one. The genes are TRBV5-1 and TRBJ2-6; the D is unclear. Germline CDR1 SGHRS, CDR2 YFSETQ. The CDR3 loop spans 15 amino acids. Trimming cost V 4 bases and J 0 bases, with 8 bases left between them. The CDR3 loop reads CASSLVLSGANVLTF. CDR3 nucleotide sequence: TGCGCCAGCAGCCTGGTACTCTCTGGGGCCAACGTCCTGACTTTC.

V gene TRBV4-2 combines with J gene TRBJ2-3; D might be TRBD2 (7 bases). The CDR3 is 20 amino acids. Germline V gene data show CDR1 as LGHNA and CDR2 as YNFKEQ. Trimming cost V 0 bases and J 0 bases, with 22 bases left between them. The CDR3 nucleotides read TGTGCCAGCAGCCAAGATGACAGGACTGGAGCGGGATTTAGCACAGATACGCAGTATTTT. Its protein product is CASSQDDRTGAGFSTDTQYF.

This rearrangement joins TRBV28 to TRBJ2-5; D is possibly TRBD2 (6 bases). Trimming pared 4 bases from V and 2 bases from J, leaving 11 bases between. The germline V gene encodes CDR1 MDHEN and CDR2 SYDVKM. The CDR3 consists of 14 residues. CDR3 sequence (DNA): TGTGCCAGCAGTTGGGGACTCGCTCAAGAGACCCAGTACTTC. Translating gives CASSWGLAQETQYF.

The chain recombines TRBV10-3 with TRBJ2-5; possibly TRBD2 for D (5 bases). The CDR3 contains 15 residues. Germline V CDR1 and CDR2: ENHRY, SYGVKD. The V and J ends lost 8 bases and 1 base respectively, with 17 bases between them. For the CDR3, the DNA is TGTGCCATCGGTGGAGCGGTTAGGTCCCAAGAGACCCAGTACTTC. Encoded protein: CAIGGAVRSQETQYF.

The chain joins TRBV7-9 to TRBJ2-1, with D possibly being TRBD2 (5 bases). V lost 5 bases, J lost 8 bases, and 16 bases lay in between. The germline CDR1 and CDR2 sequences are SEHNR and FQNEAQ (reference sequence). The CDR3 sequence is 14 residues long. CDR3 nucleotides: TGTGCCAGCAGCAGGCGGCGGGTGGGCGATGAGCAGTTCTTC. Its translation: CASSRRRVGDEQFF.

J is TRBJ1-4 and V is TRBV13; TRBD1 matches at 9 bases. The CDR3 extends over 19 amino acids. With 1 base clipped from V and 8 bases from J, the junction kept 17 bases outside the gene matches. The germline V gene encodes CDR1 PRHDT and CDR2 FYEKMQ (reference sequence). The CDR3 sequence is CASSLAGYGPRDRDEKLFF. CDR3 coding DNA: TGTGCCAGCAGCTTAGCTGGGTATGGACCCCGGGACAGGGACGAAAAACTGTTTTTT.

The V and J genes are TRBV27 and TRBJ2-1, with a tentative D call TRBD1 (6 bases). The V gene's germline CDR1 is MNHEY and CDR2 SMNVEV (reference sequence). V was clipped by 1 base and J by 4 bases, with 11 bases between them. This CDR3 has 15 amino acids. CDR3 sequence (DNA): TGTGCCAGCAGTTTATTTGGGACACCGTACAATGAGCAGTTCTTC. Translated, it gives CASSLFGTPYNEQFF.

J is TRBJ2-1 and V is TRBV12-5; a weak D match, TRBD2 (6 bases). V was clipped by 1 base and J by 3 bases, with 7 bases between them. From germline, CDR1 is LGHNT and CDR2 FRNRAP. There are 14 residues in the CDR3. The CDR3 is CASGLGDFYNEQFF. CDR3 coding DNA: TGTGCTAGTGGTTTGGGGGACTTCTACAATGAGCAGTTCTTC.

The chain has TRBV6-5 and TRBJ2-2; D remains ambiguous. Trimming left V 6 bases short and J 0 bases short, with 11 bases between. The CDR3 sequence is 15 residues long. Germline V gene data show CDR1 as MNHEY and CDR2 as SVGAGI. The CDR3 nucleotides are TGTGCCAGCAGCCACAAGAGGACGAACACCGGGGAGCTGTTTTTT. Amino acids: CASSHKRTNTGELFF.